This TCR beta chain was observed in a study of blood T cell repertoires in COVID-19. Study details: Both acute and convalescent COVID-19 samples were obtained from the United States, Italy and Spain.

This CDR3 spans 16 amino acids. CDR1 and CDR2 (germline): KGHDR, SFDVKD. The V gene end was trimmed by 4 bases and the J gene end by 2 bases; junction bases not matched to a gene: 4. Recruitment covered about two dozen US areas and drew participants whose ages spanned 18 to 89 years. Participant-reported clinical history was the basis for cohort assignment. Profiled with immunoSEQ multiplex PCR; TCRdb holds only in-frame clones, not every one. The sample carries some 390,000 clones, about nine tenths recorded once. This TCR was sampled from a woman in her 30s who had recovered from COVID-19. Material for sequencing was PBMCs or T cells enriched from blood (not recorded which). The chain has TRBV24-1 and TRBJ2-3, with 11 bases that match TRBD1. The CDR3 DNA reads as TGTGCCACCAGTGACCCGGGACAGGGGGACACAGATACGCAGTATTTT. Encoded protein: CATSDPGQGDTDTQYF.